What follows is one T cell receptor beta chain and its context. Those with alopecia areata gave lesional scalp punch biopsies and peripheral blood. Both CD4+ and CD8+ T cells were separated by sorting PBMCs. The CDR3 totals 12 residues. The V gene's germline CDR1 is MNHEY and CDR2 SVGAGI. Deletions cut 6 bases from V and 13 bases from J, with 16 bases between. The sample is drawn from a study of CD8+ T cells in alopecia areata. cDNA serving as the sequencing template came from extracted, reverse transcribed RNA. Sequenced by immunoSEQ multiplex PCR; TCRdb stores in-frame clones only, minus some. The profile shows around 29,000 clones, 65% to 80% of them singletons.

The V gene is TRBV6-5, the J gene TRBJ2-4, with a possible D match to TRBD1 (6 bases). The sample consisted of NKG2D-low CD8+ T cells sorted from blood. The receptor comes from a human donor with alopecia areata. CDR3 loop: CASSPEGVRQYF. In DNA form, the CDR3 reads TGTGCCAGCAGCCCCGAGGGGGTCAGACAGTACTTC.